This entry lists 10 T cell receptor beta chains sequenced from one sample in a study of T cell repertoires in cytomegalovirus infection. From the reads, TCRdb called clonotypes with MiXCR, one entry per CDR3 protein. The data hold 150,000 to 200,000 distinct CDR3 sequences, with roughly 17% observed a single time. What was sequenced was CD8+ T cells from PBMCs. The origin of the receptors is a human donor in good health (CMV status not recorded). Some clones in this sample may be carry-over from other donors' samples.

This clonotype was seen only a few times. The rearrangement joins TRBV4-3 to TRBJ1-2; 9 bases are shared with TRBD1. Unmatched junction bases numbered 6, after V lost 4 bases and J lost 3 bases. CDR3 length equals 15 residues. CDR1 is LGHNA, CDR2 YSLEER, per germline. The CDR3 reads CASSPTGGRDYGYTF. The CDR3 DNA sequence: TGCGCCAGCAGCCCGACAGGGGGTCGGGACTATGGCTACACCTTC.

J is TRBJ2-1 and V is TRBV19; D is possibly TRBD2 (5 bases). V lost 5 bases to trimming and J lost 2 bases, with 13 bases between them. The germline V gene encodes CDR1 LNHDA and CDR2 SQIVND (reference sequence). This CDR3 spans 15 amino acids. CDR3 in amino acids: CASSPRAEPYNEQFF. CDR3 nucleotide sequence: TGTGCCAGTAGTCCCCGAGCGGAGCCCTACAATGAGCAGTTCTTC.

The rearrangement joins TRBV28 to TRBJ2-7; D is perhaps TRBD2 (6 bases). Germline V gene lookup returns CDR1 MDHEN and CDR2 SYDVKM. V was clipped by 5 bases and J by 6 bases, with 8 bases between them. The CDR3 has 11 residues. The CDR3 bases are TGTGCCAGCAGTCCGGAGGGCGAGCAGTACTTC. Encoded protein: CASSPEGEQYF.

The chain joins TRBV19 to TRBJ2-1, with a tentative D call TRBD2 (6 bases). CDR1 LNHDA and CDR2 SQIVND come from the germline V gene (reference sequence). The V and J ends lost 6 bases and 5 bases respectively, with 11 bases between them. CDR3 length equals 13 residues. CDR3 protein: CASSPGGNNEQFF. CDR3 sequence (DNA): TGTGCCAGTAGCCCTGGGGGGAACAATGAGCAGTTCTTC.

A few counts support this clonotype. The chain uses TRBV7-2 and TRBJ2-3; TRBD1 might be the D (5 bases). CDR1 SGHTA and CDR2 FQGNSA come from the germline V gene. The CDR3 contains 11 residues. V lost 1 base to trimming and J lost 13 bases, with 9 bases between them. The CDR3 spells CASSLGRVEYF. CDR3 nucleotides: TGTGCCAGCAGCTTAGGCAGGGTTGAGTATTTT.

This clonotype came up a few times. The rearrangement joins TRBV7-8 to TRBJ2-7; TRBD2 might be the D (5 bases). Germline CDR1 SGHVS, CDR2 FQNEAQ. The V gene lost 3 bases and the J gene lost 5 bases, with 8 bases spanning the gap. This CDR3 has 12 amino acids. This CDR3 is CASSLRTDEQYF. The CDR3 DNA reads TGTGCCAGCAGCTTGAGGACTGACGAGCAGTACTTC.

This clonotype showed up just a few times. The CDR3 region has the DNA TGTGCCAGCAGTACAGGGTTTGAAGCTTTCTTT. Its protein product is CASSTGFEAFF. This chain uses TRBV27 with TRBJ1-1; possibly TRBD1 for D (6 bases). Germline V gives CDR1 MNHEY, CDR2 SMNVEV (reference sequence). This CDR3 contains 11 residues. Trimming took off 5 bases at V and 7 bases at J, with 8 bases between the two ends.

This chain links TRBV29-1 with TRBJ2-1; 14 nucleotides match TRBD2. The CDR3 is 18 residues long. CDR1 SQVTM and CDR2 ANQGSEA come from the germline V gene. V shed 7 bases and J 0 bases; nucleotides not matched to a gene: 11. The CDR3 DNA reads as TGCAGCGCCATCGGACTAGCGGGGGGCCCAAGCTCCTACAATGAGCAGTTCTTC. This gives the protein CSAIGLAGGPSSYNEQFF.

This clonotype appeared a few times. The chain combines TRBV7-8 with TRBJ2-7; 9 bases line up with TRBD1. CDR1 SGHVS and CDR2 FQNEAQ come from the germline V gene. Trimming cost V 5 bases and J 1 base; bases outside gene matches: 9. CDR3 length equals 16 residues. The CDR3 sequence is CASSASRDRASYEQYF. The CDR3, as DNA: TGTGCCAGCAGCGCTTCGCGGGACAGGGCATCCTACGAGCAGTACTTC.

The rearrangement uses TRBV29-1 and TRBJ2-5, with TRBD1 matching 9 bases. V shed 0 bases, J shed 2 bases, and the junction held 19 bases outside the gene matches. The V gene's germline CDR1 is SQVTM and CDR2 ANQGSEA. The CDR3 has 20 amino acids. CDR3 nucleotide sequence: TGCAGCGTTGAAGATCCGGCCGGGACAGGGTCATGGGGTCCTCAAGAGACCCAGTACTTC. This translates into CSVEDPAGTGSWGPQETQYF.